The 26 T cell receptor beta chains presented below share a single source sample, sequenced in a study of identical twins. TCRdb re-called the 5' RACE reads with MiXCR, one entry per CDR3 protein. The table has around 250,000 distinct CDR3 sequences, roughly 12% seen once. These sequences were also reported in another study, on yellow fever vaccine responses in identical twins.

The sequenced sample consisted of memory (CD45RO+) T cells sorted from blood. Every receptor here comes from a woman between 18 and 29 years old in good health.

This sequence joins TRBV11-3 and TRBJ2-1; no definite D call. This CDR3 comprises 11 residues. With 0 bases removed from V and 10 bases from J, the gap between germline ends came to 4 bases. Germline-derived CDR1 and CDR2 are SGHNT and YENEEA. The CDR3 bases are TGTGCCAGCAGCTTAGAAGGGGAGCAGTTCTTC. Protein product: CASSLEGEQFF. Together with reference TRBV11-3 and TRBJ2-1, the CDR3 gives the full variable domain: EAGVVQSPRYKIIEKKQPVAFWCNPISGHNTLYWYLQNLGQGPELLIRYENEEAVDDSQLPKDRFSAERLKGVDSTLKIQPAELGDSAVYLCASSLEGEQFFGPGTRLTVL.

The chain links TRBV5-1 to TRBJ2-7; D uncertain. Germline V CDR1 and CDR2: SGHRS, YFSETQ. V dropped 4 bases and J dropped 9 bases, with 20 bases sitting between them. The CDR3 extends over 14 amino acids. The DNA for the CDR3 is TGCGCCAGCAGCCCCCAGGACCGGAGAGCTGGGCAGTACTTC. It codes for CASSPQDRRAGQYF.

The chain uses TRBV6-1 and TRBJ2-3; 7 bases are shared with TRBD2. There are 15 residues in the CDR3. Trimming removed 6 bases from V and 0 bases from J; junction bases left unmatched: 6. Germline CDR1 MNHNS, CDR2 SASEGT. The CDR3 is CASRKSGDSTDTQYF. CDR3 DNA: TGTGCCAGCAGGAAAAGCGGGGACAGCACAGATACGCAGTATTTT.

This clonotype was detected only a few times. The chain recombines TRBV7-8 with TRBJ2-5; D might be TRBD2 (5 bases). The ends were cut back, 2 bases at V and 2 bases at J, with 15 bases in the middle. CDR1 SGHVS and CDR2 FQNEAQ come from the germline V gene. The CDR3 is made up of 16 amino acids. CDR3 region: CASSLLVGESQETQYF. The CDR3 region has the DNA TGTGCCAGCAGCTTATTAGTGGGAGAGAGTCAAGAGACCCAGTACTTC.

The sample holds a few counts of this clonotype. This rearrangement joins TRBV6-1 to TRBJ2-2, with TRBD1 matching 9 bases. Germline CDR1 is MNHNS and CDR2 is SASEGT. V shed 7 bases, J shed 3 bases, and the junction held 12 bases outside the gene matches. There are 17 residues in the CDR3. The CDR3 region is CASTPQGTGQYTGELFF. The CDR3 DNA is TGTGCCAGCACCCCACAGGGGACAGGGCAATACACCGGGGAGCTGTTTTTT.

J is TRBJ2-7 and V is TRBV12-3 or TRBV12-4, with 7 bases fitting TRBD1. This CDR3 is 14 amino acids long. V lost 6 bases and J lost 2; bases outside the gene matches: 7. The CDR3 nucleotides read TGTGCCAGCAGCCAACAGGGGTTTCCCTACGAGCAGTACTTC. It specifies CASSQQGFPYEQYF.

J is TRBJ2-1 and V is TRBV6-4, with TRBD2 matching over 12 bases. The CDR3 is 15 amino acids. V was clipped by 6 bases and J by 7 bases; unmatched bases: 7. The germline V gene encodes CDR1 MRHNA and CDR2 SNTAGT. DNA of the CDR3: TGTGCCAGCAGCCAGGGACTAGCGGGTCTGAATGAGCAGTTCTTC. It codes for CASSQGLAGLNEQFF.

This clonotype has only a few counts. The chain joins TRBV20-1 to TRBJ2-1; 9 bases fit TRBD2. Trimming cost V 3 bases and J 2 bases; bases outside gene matches: 11. The CDR3 covers 17 residues. Germline CDR1 DFQATT, CDR2 SNEGSKA (reference sequence). CDR3 protein: CSARSVSGGATYNEQFF. The CDR3 bases are TGCAGTGCTAGGTCTGTTAGCGGGGGCGCAACCTACAATGAGCAGTTCTTC.

This clonotype was seen a handful of times. This sequence joins TRBV11-2 and TRBJ2-3, with 8 bases aligning to TRBD1. J lost 2 bases, V lost 4 bases, and 5 bases had no gene match. CDR3 size: 15 residues. Germline V gene sequence: CDR1 SGHAT, CDR2 FQNNGV. CDR3: CASSWRDRLTDTQYF. In DNA, the CDR3 is TGTGCCAGCAGCTGGCGGGACAGGCTCACAGATACGCAGTATTTT.

This clonotype was seen at least ten times. The chain uses TRBV7-9 and TRBJ1-6; 11 positions agree with TRBD1. J gave up 10 bases and V 5 bases, and 10 bases lay outside the gene matches. The CDR3 covers 16 residues. Germline V gives CDR1 SEHNR, CDR2 FQNEAQ (reference sequence). The CDR3 region is CASSPGQGAIVSPLHF. The DNA of the CDR3 is TGTGCCAGCAGCCCCGGACAGGGGGCGATCGTCTCACCCCTCCACTTT.

This clonotype was observed many times. The chain is built from TRBV4-1 and TRBJ2-7; D gene uncertain. The V end lost 1 base, the J end lost 0 bases, and 16 bases lay between the germline ends. The CDR3 spans 17 residues. The germline gives CDR1 MGHRA, CDR2 YSYEKL. DNA of the CDR3: TGCGCCAGCAGCCAAGTCGATCTCGTACCGACCTCCTACGAGCAGTACTTC. Translated: CASSQVDLVPTSYEQYF.

The chain is built from TRBV7-2 and TRBJ2-3; D might be TRBD1 or TRBD2, each matching 5 bases. Trimming took off 10 bases at V and 2 bases at J, with 13 bases between the two ends. CDR1 is SGHTA and CDR2 is FQGNSA in the germline V gene. The CDR3 is 13 residues long. CDR3 sequence: CANRDLDTDTQYF. The CDR3 DNA is TGTGCCAACCGGGACCTCGACACAGATACGCAGTATTTT.

V usage is TRBV4-3 and J usage is TRBJ2-1; D unclear. This CDR3 comprises 13 residues. V gave up 1 base and J gave up 11 bases, with 12 bases separating them. Germline V lookup: CDR1 LGHNA, CDR2 YSLEER. The CDR3 is CASSQVQDTQQFF. The DNA for the CDR3 is TGCGCCAGCAGCCAAGTCCAGGATACGCAGCAGTTCTTC.

The chain joins TRBV10-3 to TRBJ1-2; the D gene is possibly TRBD1 (6 bases). Germline CDR1 ENHRY, CDR2 SYGVKD. V was trimmed by 6 bases and J by 4 bases, leaving 18 bases between them. There are 15 residues in the CDR3. Here the CDR3 reads CAIRGAGVTGYGYTF. The CDR3 region has the DNA TGTGCCATCAGGGGGGCTGGGGTGACTGGCTATGGCTACACCTTC.

This clonotype was detected only a few times. The chain uses TRBV2 and TRBJ2-3; 11 bases are shared with TRBD1. This CDR3 has 15 amino acids. CDR1 SNHLY and CDR2 FYNNEI come from the germline V gene. Unmatched junction bases numbered 5, after V lost 5 bases and J lost 4 bases. The CDR3 DNA is TGTGCCAGCAGTACCGGGACAGGGGGGTCAGATACGCAGTATTTT. This codes for CASSTGTGGSDTQYF.

This clonotype appeared many times. The J gene is TRBJ2-2, the V gene TRBV5-1; D perhaps matches TRBD1 (6 bases). V lost 2 bases and J 6 bases, leaving 8 bases between the germline ends. The CDR3 sequence is 13 residues long. CDR1 SGHRS and CDR2 YFSETQ come from the germline V gene. Here the CDR3 DNA reads TGCGCCAGCAGCTTCACAGGGTCCGGGGAGCTGTTTTTT. This codes for CASSFTGSGELFF.

This clonotype was seen at least ten times. J is TRBJ2-7 and V is TRBV20-1; D uncertain. The CDR3 loop spans 12 amino acids. Germline V gene lookup returns CDR1 DFQATT and CDR2 SNEGSKA (reference sequence). V lost 5 bases to trimming and J lost 1 base, with 9 bases between them. The CDR3 nucleotides are TGCAGTGCTCCCTCGACGTCCTACGAGCAGTACTTC. The encoded protein is CSAPSTSYEQYF.

In this sample, this clonotype turned up many times. J is TRBJ2-7 and V is TRBV27; D is unresolved. There are 15 residues in the CDR3. Between the trimmed V and J ends, which lost 4 bases and 2 bases, there was a span of 15 bases. CDR1 MNHEY and CDR2 SMNVEV come from the germline V gene (reference sequence). CDR3 in DNA: TGTGCCAGCAGTTCCCGGCGGCTTACCACCTACGAGCAGTACTTC. Its translation: CASSSRRLTTYEQYF.

This clonotype has only a few counts. The chain joins TRBV5-1 to TRBJ1-1, with no clear D. There are 13 residues in the CDR3. In germline, CDR1 is SGHRS, CDR2 YFSETQ. Trimming pared 5 bases from V and 0 bases from J, leaving 8 bases between. In nucleotides, the CDR3 is TGCGCCAGCAGTTCCTTAATGAACACTGAAGCTTTCTTT. Its protein is CASSSLMNTEAFF.

The rearrangement links TRBV11-2 to TRBJ1-5; D perhaps matches TRBD1 (5 bases). Trimming cost V 1 base and J 3 bases, with 16 bases left between them. The CDR3 has 17 amino acids. Germline-derived CDR1 and CDR2 are SGHAT and FQNNGV. CDR3 sequence (DNA): TGTGCCAGCAGCTTAGTAGATCCCCAGGGTCCCAATCAGCCCCAGCATTTT. It translates to CASSLVDPQGPNQPQHF. Together with reference TRBV11-2 and TRBJ1-5, the CDR3 gives the full variable domain: EAGVAQSPRYKIIEKRQSVAFWCNPISGHATLYWYQQILGQGPKLLIQFQNNGVVDDSQLPKDRFSAERLKGVDSTLKIQPAKLEDSAVYLCASSLVDPQGPNQPQHFGDGTRLSIL.

This clonotype was seen more than once but under ten times. This rearrangement joins TRBV20-1 to TRBJ2-3; TRBD2 matches at 7 bases. The V gene's germline CDR1 is DFQATT and CDR2 SNEGSKA (reference sequence). The CDR3 is 13 amino acids. With V trimmed by 6 bases and J by 3 bases, 6 bases remained unmatched. The DNA of the CDR3 is TGCAGTGCCATCGGGGAGGGAACAGATACGCAGTATTTT. It yields the protein CSAIGEGTDTQYF.

This chain connects TRBV20-1 to TRBJ2-5, with 12 nucleotides matching TRBD2. V was pared by 6 bases and J by 5 bases, with 7 bases of the junction left unmatched. CDR1 DFQATT and CDR2 SNEGSKA come from the germline V gene (reference sequence). This CDR3 is 14 amino acids long. CDR3 in amino acids: CSAPSGGARETQYF. The DNA for the CDR3 is TGCAGTGCCCCTAGCGGGGGGGCCCGGGAGACCCAGTACTTC.

Only a few counts were recorded for this clonotype. The chain carries TRBV12-3 or TRBV12-4 and TRBJ2-1; maybe TRBD2 (6 bases). Trimming took off 7 bases at V and 6 bases at J, with 16 bases between the two ends. The CDR3 consists of 14 residues. CDR3 region: CASTTSYPSNEQFF. In DNA, the CDR3 is TGTGCCAGCACCACTAGCTACCCGAGCAATGAGCAGTTCTTC.

This clonotype was observed a handful of times. The V gene is TRBV6-2 or TRBV6-3, the J gene TRBJ2-1; 11 bases are shared with TRBD2. CDR3 size: 18 residues. CDR1 and CDR2 from the germline V gene are MNHEY and SVGEGT. V shed 0 bases, J shed 6 bases, and the junction held 10 bases outside the gene matches. The CDR3 coding sequence is TGTGCCAGCAGTTACTCCGTACTAGCGGGAGCAGATACCAATGAGCAGTTCTTC. Its translation is CASSYSVLAGADTNEQFF.

This clonotype was seen at least ten times. The chain employs TRBV7-9 and TRBJ1-1, with 7 bases identical to TRBD1. The trim removed 1 base at V and 5 bases at J, leaving 4 bases unmatched. This CDR3 has 14 amino acids. Germline V gene lookup returns CDR1 SEHNR and CDR2 FQNEAQ (reference sequence). The CDR3 DNA reads as TGTGCCAGCAGCTTAGAAGGGGGCCGGACTGAAGCTTTCTTT. Residues: CASSLEGGRTEAFF.

The CDR3 is CASSPRPLSYNEQFF. The CDR3, as DNA: TGTGCCAGCAGCCCAAGGCCACTCTCCTACAATGAGCAGTTCTTC. The J gene is TRBJ2-1, the V gene TRBV13; D remains ambiguous. CDR1 and CDR2 (germline): PRHDT, FYEKMQ (reference sequence). The CDR3 has 15 residues. V shed 5 bases and J shed 0 bases, with 11 bases lying between them.